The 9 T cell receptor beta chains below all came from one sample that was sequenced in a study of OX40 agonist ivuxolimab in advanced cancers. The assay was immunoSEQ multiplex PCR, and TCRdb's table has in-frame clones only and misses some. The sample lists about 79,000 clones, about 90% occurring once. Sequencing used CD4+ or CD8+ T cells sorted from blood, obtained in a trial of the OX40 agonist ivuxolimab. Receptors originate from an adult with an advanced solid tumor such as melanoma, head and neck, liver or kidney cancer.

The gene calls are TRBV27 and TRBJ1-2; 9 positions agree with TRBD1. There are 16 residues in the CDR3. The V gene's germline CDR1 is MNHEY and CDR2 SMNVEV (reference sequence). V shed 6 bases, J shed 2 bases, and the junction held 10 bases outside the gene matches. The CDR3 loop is CASSPIGDRDNYGYTF. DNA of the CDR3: TGTGCCAGCAGCCCGATTGGGGACAGGGACAACTATGGCTACACCTTC.

The CDR3 here is CASSQVPSGLTDTQYF. Here the CDR3 DNA reads TGCGCCAGCAGCCAAGTCCCTAGCGGGCTCACAGATACGCAGTATTTT. The rearrangement joins TRBV4-1 to TRBJ2-3, with 8 positions matching TRBD2. Germline V gives CDR1 MGHRA, CDR2 YSYEKL. This CDR3 is 16 amino acids long. After removal of 1 base from V and 2 bases from J, the junction contained 5 bases not matched to a gene.

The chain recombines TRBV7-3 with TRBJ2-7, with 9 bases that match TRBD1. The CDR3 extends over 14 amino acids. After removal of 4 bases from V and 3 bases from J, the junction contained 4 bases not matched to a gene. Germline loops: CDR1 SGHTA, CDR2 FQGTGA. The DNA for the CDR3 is TGTGCCAGCAGCTCTTCGGGACAGGGCTACGAGCAGTACTTC. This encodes CASSSSGQGYEQYF.

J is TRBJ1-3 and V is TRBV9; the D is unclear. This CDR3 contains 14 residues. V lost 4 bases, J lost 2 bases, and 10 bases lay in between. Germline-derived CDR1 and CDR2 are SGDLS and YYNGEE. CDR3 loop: CASSSGGAGNTIYF. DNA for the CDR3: TGTGCCAGCAGCTCGGGTGGGGCTGGAAACACCATATATTTT.

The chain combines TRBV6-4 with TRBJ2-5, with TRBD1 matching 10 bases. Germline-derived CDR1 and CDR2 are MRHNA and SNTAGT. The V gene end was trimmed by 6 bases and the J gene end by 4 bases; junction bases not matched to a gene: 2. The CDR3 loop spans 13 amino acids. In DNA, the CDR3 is TGTGCCAGCAGCCGGGACAGGGGAGAGACCCAGTACTTC. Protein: CASSRDRGETQYF.

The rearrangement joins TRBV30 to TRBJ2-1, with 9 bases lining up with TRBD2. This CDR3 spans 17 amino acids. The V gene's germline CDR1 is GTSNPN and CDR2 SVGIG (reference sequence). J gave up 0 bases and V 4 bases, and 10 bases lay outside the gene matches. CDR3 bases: TGTGCCTGGACCTCACCTCATAGCGGGAGCTCCTACAATGAGCAGTTCTTC. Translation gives CAWTSPHSGSSYNEQFF.

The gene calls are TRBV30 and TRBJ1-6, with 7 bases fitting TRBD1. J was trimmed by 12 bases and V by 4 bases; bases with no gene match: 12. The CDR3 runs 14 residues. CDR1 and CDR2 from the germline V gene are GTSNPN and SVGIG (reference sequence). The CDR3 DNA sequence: TGTGCCTGGAACTACAGGGGACCCTTTGGACCCCTCCACTTT. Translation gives CAWNYRGPFGPLHF.

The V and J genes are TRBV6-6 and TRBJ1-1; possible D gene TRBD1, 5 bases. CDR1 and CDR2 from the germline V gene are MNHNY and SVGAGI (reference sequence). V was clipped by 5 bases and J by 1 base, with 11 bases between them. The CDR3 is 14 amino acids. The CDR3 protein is CASSLRGGNTEAFF. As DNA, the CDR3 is TGTGCCAGCAGTCTCCGGGGGGGGAACACTGAAGCTTTCTTT.

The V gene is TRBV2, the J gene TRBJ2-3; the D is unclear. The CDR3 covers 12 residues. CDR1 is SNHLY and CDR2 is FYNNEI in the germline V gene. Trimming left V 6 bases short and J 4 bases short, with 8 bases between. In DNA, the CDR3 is TGTGCCAGCAGAATCCGGGCAGATACGCAGTATTTT. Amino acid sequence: CASRIRADTQYF.